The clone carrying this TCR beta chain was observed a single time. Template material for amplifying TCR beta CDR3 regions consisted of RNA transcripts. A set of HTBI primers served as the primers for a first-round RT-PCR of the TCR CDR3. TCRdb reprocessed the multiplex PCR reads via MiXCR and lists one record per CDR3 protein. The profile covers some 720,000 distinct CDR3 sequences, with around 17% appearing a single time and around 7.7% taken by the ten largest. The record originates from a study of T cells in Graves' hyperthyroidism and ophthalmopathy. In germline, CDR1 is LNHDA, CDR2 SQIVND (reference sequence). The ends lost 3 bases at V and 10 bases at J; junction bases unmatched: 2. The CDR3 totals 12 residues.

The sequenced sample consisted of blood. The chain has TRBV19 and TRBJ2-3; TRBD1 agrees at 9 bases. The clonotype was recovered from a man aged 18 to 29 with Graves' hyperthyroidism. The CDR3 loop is CASSIGQGSQYF. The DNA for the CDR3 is TGTGCCAGTAGTATTGGACAGGGGTCGCAGTATTTT.